The 16 T cell receptor beta chains below all came from one sample that was sequenced in a study of beta chain features in type 1 diabetes. The study reverse transcribed the entire isolated RNA, so it sequenced expressed TCRB transcripts. Sequencing used immunoSEQ multiplex PCR; TCRdb keeps in-frame clones, though not all of them. The table has around 140,000 clones, roughly a tenth seen once; the top ten hold under 1.5%. Sequences were obtained from naive CD4+ T cells from blood. These receptors were collected from a man younger than 30 in good health.

This clone was observed a few times. The chain employs TRBV30 and TRBJ2-3; D is possibly TRBD2 (7 bases). CDR1 GTSNPN and CDR2 SVGIG come from the germline V gene (reference sequence). V dropped 1 base and J dropped 0 bases, with 14 bases sitting between them. The length of the CDR3 is 16 residues. The CDR3, as DNA: TGTGCCTGGAGTGGACCCGCGGGGGCTAGCACAGATACGCAGTATTTT. This codes for CAWSGPAGASTDTQYF. The entire variable domain, with the rest obtained from reference TRBV30 and TRBJ2-3, is as follows: SQTIHQWPATLVQPVGSPLSLECTVEGTSNPNLYWYRQAAGRGLQLLFYSVGIGQISSEVPQNLSASRPQDRQFILSSKKLLLSDSGFYLCAWSGPAGASTDTQYFGPGTRLTVL.

V gene TRBV6-5 combines with J gene TRBJ1-5; maybe TRBD1 (6 bases). This CDR3 comprises 14 residues. Germline V gives CDR1 MNHEY, CDR2 SVGAGI. Deletions cut 5 bases from V and 9 bases from J, with 17 bases between. CDR3 sequence (DNA): TGTGCCAGCAGTGAGGGGAGGGGGTATCTGCCCCAGCATTTT. Its translation: CASSEGRGYLPQHF.

The table lists this clone with a few counts. At the DNA level, this CDR3 is encoded by other sequences in the same sample as well. V and J are TRBV7-2 and TRBJ2-3; 7 nucleotides agree with TRBD1. V gave up 4 bases and J gave up 1 base; unmatched junction bases: 2. CDR1 is SGHTA and CDR2 is FQGNSA in the germline V gene. CDR3 size: 14 residues. The CDR3 nucleotides read TGTGCCAGCAGCTCCGGGACAGGCACAGATACGCAGTATTTT. Translating it yields CASSSGTGTDTQYF. Full variable domain (missing parts from reference TRBV7-2 and TRBJ2-3): GAGVSQSPSNKVTEKGKDVELRCDPISGHTALYWYRQSLGQGLEFLIYFQGNSAPDKSGLPSDRFSAERTGGSVSTLTIQRTQQEDSAVYLCASSSGTGTDTQYFGPGTRLTVL.

This clone was seen more than once but under ten times. The V gene is TRBV11-1, the J gene TRBJ2-2; 12 bases align to TRBD2. Trimming at V came to 3 bases and at J to 0 bases, leaving 5 bases not matched to a gene. CDR3 size: 18 residues. In germline, CDR1 is SGHAT, CDR2 FQDESV (reference sequence). CDR3 sequence (DNA): TGTGCCAGCAGCTTCACGACTAGCGGGGGCCCGAACACCGGGGAGCTGTTTTTT. Protein: CASSFTTSGGPNTGELFF.

This rearrangement joins TRBV5-6 to TRBJ1-5; 8 bases fit TRBD1. This CDR3 is 15 amino acids long. The junction had 10 bases not matched to a gene; V was cut back by 0 bases and J by 11 bases. The germline gives CDR1 SGHDT, CDR2 YYEEEE. The CDR3 DNA sequence: TGTGCCAGCAGCTTGGCTGGTGACAGGGGAGTGTCCCAGCATTTT. The encoded protein is CASSLAGDRGVSQHF.

This clone has more than one count but fewer than ten. The chain links TRBV27 to TRBJ1-4; 7 bases match TRBD1. The CDR3 has 15 amino acids. V lost 2 bases and J lost 4; bases outside the gene matches: 4. CDR1 is MNHEY, CDR2 SMNVEV, per germline (reference sequence). CDR3 amino acids: CASSLADRVNEKLFF. The DNA for the CDR3 is TGTGCCAGCAGTTTAGCCGACAGGGTTAATGAAAAACTGTTTTTT.

This clone turned up a few times. The chain combines TRBV4-1 with TRBJ2-1; the D gene is possibly TRBD1 (5 bases). The CDR3 is 18 residues long. CDR1 and CDR2 (germline): MGHRA, YSYEKL. Trimming stripped 0 bases from V and 4 bases from J, with 19 bases between. CDR3 region: CASSQDPGMVRAYNEQFF. The CDR3, as DNA: TGCGCCAGCAGCCAAGATCCAGGGATGGTTCGGGCGTACAATGAGCAGTTCTTC.

This clone came up once. The V gene is TRBV28, the J gene TRBJ2-7; a weak D match, TRBD2 (6 bases). The V gene lost 8 bases and the J gene lost 0 bases, with 11 bases spanning the gap. From germline, CDR1 is MDHEN and CDR2 SYDVKM. This CDR3 has 13 amino acids. The CDR3 coding sequence is TGTGCCAGCGGGCGCGGGACCTCCTACGAGCAGTACTTC. This translates into CASGRGTSYEQYF.

This clone was found many times. The rearrangement uses TRBV9 and TRBJ2-7; D is ambiguous. V dropped 4 bases and J dropped 3 bases, with 8 bases sitting between them. The germline V gene encodes CDR1 SGDLS and CDR2 YYNGEE. The CDR3 runs 12 residues. DNA for the CDR3: TGTGCCAGCAGCCCGACGGGCTACGAGCAGTACTTC. Its translation is CASSPTGYEQYF.

The CDR3 bases are TGTGCCAGCAGTTACTCATCTATGGACGAGCAGTACTTC. As protein: CASSYSSMDEQYF. The chain joins TRBV6-6 to TRBJ2-7; D remains ambiguous. CDR1 is MNHNY, CDR2 SVGAGI, per germline (reference sequence). Between the trimmed V and J ends, which lost 0 bases and 5 bases, there was a span of 8 bases. This CDR3 contains 13 residues.

This chain uses TRBV2 with TRBJ2-4; D possibly corresponds to TRBD2 (6 bases). Germline assignment: CDR1 SNHLY and CDR2 FYNNEI. The CDR3 runs 13 residues. The V and J ends lost 4 bases and 7 bases respectively, with 11 bases between them. CDR3 DNA: TGTGCCAGCAGTGGGGAGCTAGCGAACATTCAGTACTTC. It translates to CASSGELANIQYF.

This clone was detected a few times. The chain uses TRBV28 and TRBJ1-3; tentative D call: TRBD1 (5 bases). The CDR3 is made up of 15 amino acids. V was cut by 6 bases and J by 2 bases, with 14 bases left in between. Germline CDR1 MDHEN, CDR2 SYDVKM. CDR3 in DNA: TGTGCCAGCAGCCCCGCAGGGACTCCTGGAAACACCATATATTTT. Amino acid sequence: CASSPAGTPGNTIYF.

This clone was seen only a few times. The chain carries TRBV18 and TRBJ2-2; no clear D gene. Trimming shortened V by 5 bases and J by 4 bases, and 8 bases separated the two germline ends. Germline lookup yields CDR1 KGHSH and CDR2 LQKENI. The CDR3 is made up of 13 amino acids. The CDR3 DNA is TGTGCCAGCTCAACTTATTCCACCGGGGAGCTGTTTTTT. Its translation: CASSTYSTGELFF.

The chain recombines TRBV7-2 with TRBJ2-7; 9 nucleotides line up with TRBD1. The CDR3 loop spans 16 amino acids. Trimming removed 8 bases from V and 3 bases from J; junction bases left unmatched: 14. Germline loops: CDR1 SGHTA, CDR2 FQGNSA. The CDR3 protein is CASSILAGQGNYEQYF. CDR3 DNA sequence: TGTGCCAGCTCAATTTTGGCGGGACAGGGTAACTACGAGCAGTACTTC.

This clone was observed a handful of times. This sequence joins TRBV9 and TRBJ2-1; 10 bases fit TRBD1. The germline V gene has CDR1 SGDLS and CDR2 YYNGEE. V shed 0 bases and J 9 bases; nucleotides not matched to a gene: 9. The CDR3 sequence is 16 residues long. The CDR3 sequence is CASSVVGDRGRGEQFF. The CDR3 coding sequence is TGTGCCAGCAGCGTAGTGGGAGACAGGGGGCGAGGTGAGCAGTTCTTC.

V gene TRBV6-1 combines with J gene TRBJ1-5, with D tentatively TRBD1 (6 bases). V lost 2 bases and J lost 1, with 12 bases in between. Per germline, CDR1 MNHNS and CDR2 SASEGT. The CDR3 has 16 amino acids. CDR3 nucleotides: TGTGCCAGCAGTGAATTTGGACAGCGGAGCAATCAGCCCCAGCATTTT. Translation gives CASSEFGQRSNQPQHF.